The clone carrying this TCR beta chain was seen repeatedly, ten times or more. The data are from a study of molecular identifiers for immune sequencing clone quantification. On the study more broadly: Replicate RNA came from around 18,000 or 91,000 naive CD8 cells and was split five ways, and four parts were sequenced.

One entry per CDR3 protein results from TCRdb running MiXCR on the PCR reads. The sample consists of around 470,000 distinct CDR3 sequences, roughly 23% of them appearing once. The V gene's germline CDR1 is DFQATT and CDR2 SNEGSKA (reference sequence). Trimming took 4 bases from V and 0 from J, leaving 12 bases between them. The CDR3 spans 14 residues. The chain joins TRBV20-1 to TRBJ2-5; D unclear. This receptor was taken from a human donor in good health. Some libraries in this study had Jurkat cell RNA spiked in. Sample: naive CD8+ T cells from blood, with Jurkat cell RNA spiked in. The subset denotes: FACS-sorted CD8+CD4-CCR7+CD45RA+ naive T cells. The CDR3 nucleotides are TGCAGTGCTAACCCCGCGGAGTACCAAGAGACCCAGTACTTC. It codes for CSANPAEYQETQYF.